Reported below is one T cell receptor beta chain. Its antigen remains unknown. This entry is derived from a study of T-cell reconstitution after alpha-beta-depleted transplantation in children. TCRbeta library preparation incorporated unique molecular identifiers. One entry per CDR3 protein, called by TCRdb with MiXCR from the PCR reads. The table shows about 1,000,000 distinct CDR3 sequences, with less than 30% occurring only once. The germline V gene encodes CDR1 MNHEY and CDR2 SVGAGI. This CDR3 contains 17 residues. Deletions cut 2 bases from V and 4 bases from J, with 18 bases between. Study-level points and caveats: From surviving recipient T cells and thymic progenitors came the high day-60 TCRbeta diversity observed in some patients. One year after transplant, T-cell counts and diversity came mostly from newly produced T cells. There were reportedly several hundred expanded graft clones from which alpha-beta T cells came about two months after transplant.

The V and J genes are TRBV6-5 and TRBJ1-5; the D gene is possibly TRBD1 (5 bases). The receptor was derived from a boy less than two years old who had a stem cell transplant for SCID, so the T cells may come from the graft donor. The specimen was PBMCs, mostly from graft donor cells, collected 360 days after TCRalphabeta/CD19-depleted stem cell transplant. CDR3 residues: CASSYPIGGTPNQPQHF. In nucleotides, the CDR3 is TGTGCCAGCAGTTACCCGATCGGGGGGACCCCTAATCAGCCCCAGCATTTT.